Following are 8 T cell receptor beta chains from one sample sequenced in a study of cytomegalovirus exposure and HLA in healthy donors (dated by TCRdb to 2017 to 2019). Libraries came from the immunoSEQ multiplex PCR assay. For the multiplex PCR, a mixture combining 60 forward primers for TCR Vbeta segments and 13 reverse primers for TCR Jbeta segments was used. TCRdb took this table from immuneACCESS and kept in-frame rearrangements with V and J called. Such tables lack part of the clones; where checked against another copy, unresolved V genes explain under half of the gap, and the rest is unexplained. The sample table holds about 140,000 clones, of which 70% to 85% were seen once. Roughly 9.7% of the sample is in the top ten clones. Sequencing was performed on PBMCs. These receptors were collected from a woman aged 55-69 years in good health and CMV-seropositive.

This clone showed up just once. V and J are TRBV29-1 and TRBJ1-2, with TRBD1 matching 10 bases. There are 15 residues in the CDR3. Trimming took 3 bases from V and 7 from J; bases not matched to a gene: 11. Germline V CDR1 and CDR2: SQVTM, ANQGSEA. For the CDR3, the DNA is TGCAGCGTTGATAAAACCGGGGACAGGGGTTCTGGCTACACCTTC. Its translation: CSVDKTGDRGSGYTF.

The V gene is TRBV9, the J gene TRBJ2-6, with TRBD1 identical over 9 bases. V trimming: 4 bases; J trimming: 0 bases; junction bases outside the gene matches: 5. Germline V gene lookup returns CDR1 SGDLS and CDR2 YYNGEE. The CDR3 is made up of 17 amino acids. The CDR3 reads CASSPGQGNSGANVLTF. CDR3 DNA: TGTGCCAGCAGCCCGGGACAGGGCAACTCTGGGGCCAACGTCCTGACTTTC.

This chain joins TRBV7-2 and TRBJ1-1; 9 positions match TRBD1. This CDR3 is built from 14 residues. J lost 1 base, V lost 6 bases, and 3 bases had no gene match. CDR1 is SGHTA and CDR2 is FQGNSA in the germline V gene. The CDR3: CASRQGQGNTEAFF. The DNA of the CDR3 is TGTGCCAGCAGACAGGGACAGGGGAACACTGAAGCTTTCTTT.

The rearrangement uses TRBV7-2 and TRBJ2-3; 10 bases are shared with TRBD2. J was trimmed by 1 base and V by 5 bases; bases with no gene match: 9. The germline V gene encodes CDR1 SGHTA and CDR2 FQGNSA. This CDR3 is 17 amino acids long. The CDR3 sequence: CASSLTLLAGGTDTQYF. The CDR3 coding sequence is TGTGCCAGCAGCCTAACCCTCCTAGCGGGGGGCACAGATACGCAGTATTTT. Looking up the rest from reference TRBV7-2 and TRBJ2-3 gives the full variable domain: GAGVSQSPSNKVTEKGKDVELRCDPISGHTALYWYRQSLGQGLEFLIYFQGNSAPDKSGLPSDRFSAERTGGSVSTLTIQRTQQEDSAVYLCASSLTLLAGGTDTQYFGPGTRLTVL.

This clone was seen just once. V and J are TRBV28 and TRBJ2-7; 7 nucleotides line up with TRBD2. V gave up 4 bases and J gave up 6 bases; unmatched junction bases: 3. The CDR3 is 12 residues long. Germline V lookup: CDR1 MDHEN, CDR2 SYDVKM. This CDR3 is CASSSGGGEQYF. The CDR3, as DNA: TGTGCCAGCAGTTCCGGCGGGGGCGAGCAGTACTTC. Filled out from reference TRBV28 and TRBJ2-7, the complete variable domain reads DVKVTQSSRYLVKRTGEKVFLECVQDMDHENMFWYRQDPGLGLRLIYFSYDVKMKEKGDIPEGYSVSREKKERFSLILESASTNQTSMYLCASSSGGGEQYFGPGTRLTVT.

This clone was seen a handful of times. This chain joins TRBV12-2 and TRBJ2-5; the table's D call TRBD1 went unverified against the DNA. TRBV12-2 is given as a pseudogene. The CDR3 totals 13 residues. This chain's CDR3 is CASRLATPQDQYF. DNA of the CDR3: TGTGCAAGTCGCTTAGCGACTCCACAGGACCAGTACTTC.

DNA of the CDR3: TGTGCCAGCAGCGTAGCCCAGACAGGGATCAACGAGCAGTACTTC. Its translation is CASSVAQTGINEQYF. The chain is built from TRBV9 and TRBJ2-7; 7 nucleotides line up with TRBD1. The V and J ends lost 0 bases and 5 bases, in that order; junction bases with no gene match: 8. The CDR3 length is 15 residues. CDR1 SGDLS and CDR2 YYNGEE come from the germline V gene.

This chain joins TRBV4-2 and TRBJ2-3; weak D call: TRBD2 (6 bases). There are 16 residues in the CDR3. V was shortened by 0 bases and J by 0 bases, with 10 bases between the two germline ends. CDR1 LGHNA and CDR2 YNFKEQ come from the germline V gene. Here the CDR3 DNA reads TGTGCCAGCAGCCAAGATCACGGGACTAGCACAGATACGCAGTATTTT. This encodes CASSQDHGTSTDTQYF.